This T cell receptor (beta chain) is from a study of T cells in Graves' hyperthyroidism and ophthalmopathy. This CDR3 spans 14 amino acids. Deletions cut 4 bases from V and 3 bases from J, with 13 bases between. The germline V gene encodes CDR1 SGHTA and CDR2 FQGNSA. This clonotype was seen only a few times. TCR beta CDR3 region amplification was performed from RNA transcripts. HTBI primers were used for first-round RT-PCR of the TCR CDR3. Using its own MiXCR run on the multiplex PCR reads, TCRdb lists one record per CDR3 protein. The repertoire holds under 800,000 distinct CDR3 sequences, with less than 15% as singletons.

This TCR came from a woman in her late teens or twenties with Graves' hyperthyroidism. The chain links TRBV7-2 to TRBJ2-7; a possible D gene is TRBD1 (6 bases). Specimen: blood. The CDR3 here is CASSSTGTHYEQYF. In nucleotides, the CDR3 is TGTGCCAGCAGCTCCACAGGGACCCACTACGAGCAGTACTTC. Drawing the rest from reference TRBV7-2 and TRBJ2-7, the complete variable domain is GAGVSQSPSNKVTEKGKDVELRCDPISGHTALYWYRQSLGQGLEFLIYFQGNSAPDKSGLPSDRFSAERTGGSVSTLTIQRTQQEDSAVYLCASSSTGTHYEQYFGPGTRLTVT.